These T cell receptor beta chains were read from a single sample in a study of vaccination and CD4 T cells after COVID-19. For these receptors, no antigen is known. TCRdb processed the PCR reads anew with MiXCR; each CDR3 protein has one entry. Among approximately 15,000 distinct CDR3 sequences listed, around 70% were seen once. Material: CD4+ T cells from blood, cultured in vitro. The receptor source for this set is a human donor who had recovered from COVID-19. CDR3s include the opening cysteine and the closing phenylalanine or tryptophan. D genes are given only for firm matches. Expanded clones get a size class; other rows say once, few or many, or leave the size out.

J gene,clone size,CDR3 length,V gene,D gene,CDR3 DNA,CDR3 protein
TRBJ1-1,.,16,TRBV25-1,.,TGTGCCAGCAGTGAAGAAAGGGGTTCTAGGAACACTGAAGCTTTCTTT,CASSEERGSRNTEAFF
TRBJ2-2,once,15,TRBV28,.,TGTGCCAGCAGTTTATACACAGGGAACACCGGGGAGCTGTTTTTT,CASSLYTGNTGELFF
TRBJ1-1,.,14,TRBV10-3,.,TGTGCCATCAGCCCGCGGGCGTTGGACACTGAAGCTTTCTTT,CAISPRALDTEAFF
TRBJ1-6,.,15,TRBV25-1,.,TGTGCCAGCAGTGAGGGTCTCGCGAGGAGTTCACCCCTCCACTTT,CASSEGLARSSPLHF
TRBJ2-5,.,12,TRBV29-1,TRBD1,TGCAGCGTTGATGACAGGGGCGAGACCCAGTACTTC,CSVDDRGETQYF
TRBJ2-1,.,21,TRBV21-1,.,TGTGCCAGCAGCCGGCTCGGGGCTCTAGCGGGGCTGGTTAGCTCCTACAATGAGCAGTTCTTC,CASSRLGALAGLVSSYNEQFF
TRBJ1-5,.,15,TRBV7-2,.,TGTGCCAGCAGCTTAGCTGGGGGCGGCAATCAGCCCCAGCATTTT,CASSLAGGGNQPQHF
TRBJ2-3,.,13,TRBV6-2/TRBV6-3,.,TGTGCCAGCAGACTAGCAGGAGGAAATACGCAGTATTTT,CASRLAGGNTQYF
TRBJ1-2,.,12,TRBV15,.,TGTGCCACCAGCAGAGCGAACGATGGCTACACCTTC,CATSRANDGYTF
TRBJ1-1,.,14,TRBV6-1,.,TGTGCCAGCAGCTGGCCCGGGGGCCAGACTGAAGCTTTCTTT,CASSWPGGQTEAFF
TRBJ1-1,medium-sized,14,TRBV7-6,.,TGTGCCAGCAGTCGGGGCCTTTCGAACACTGAAGCTTTCTTT,CASSRGLSNTEAFF
TRBJ1-5,.,15,TRBV27,.,TGTGCCAGCAGTTCAAAGGGCCGGGTAGGTCAGCCCCAGCATTTT,CASSSKGRVGQPQHF
TRBJ1-2,.,11,TRBV29-1,TRBD1,TGCAGCGTTGGAGGACAGGGAAAATACACCTTC,CSVGGQGKYTF
TRBJ2-2,.,16,TRBV18,TRBD1,TGTGCCAGCTCACCAAAAAGGACAGGGGGAACCGGGGAGCTGTTTTTT,CASSPKRTGGTGELFF
TRBJ1-2,.,15,TRBV20-1,TRBD1,TGCAGTGCTAGCGGGACAGGAGAATCTAACTATGGCTACACCTTC,CSASGTGESNYGYTF
TRBJ2-3,.,13,TRBV5-5,TRBD1,TGTGCCAGCACCCCGACAGGGGTAGATACGCAGTATTTT,CASTPTGVDTQYF
TRBJ1-1,.,12,TRBV10-2,.,TGCGCCAGCAGTGGGGGGAACACTGAAGCTTTCTTT,CASSGGNTEAFF
TRBJ2-7,.,14,TRBV20-1,.,TGCAGTGCTAGAGAGCGGGGTGGGGACTACGAGCAGTACTTC,CSARERGGDYEQYF
TRBJ1-5,.,15,TRBV7-2,TRBD1,TGTGCCAGCAGCCGGGACAGGGGGGCTATTCAGCCCCAGCATTTT,CASSRDRGAIQPQHF
TRBJ1-1,.,14,TRBV6-1,.,TGTGCCAGCAGTCCACCTACTACAAACACTGAAGCTTTCTTT,CASSPPTTNTEAFF
TRBJ1-2,.,13,TRBV12-5,TRBD1,TGTGCTAGTGGTCAAACAGGGGTGGAAGGCTACACCTTC,CASGQTGVEGYTF
TRBJ1-1,.,13,TRBV20-1,.,TGCAGTGCCCTGGGGAGGTTAGGCACTGAAGCTTTCTTT,CSALGRLGTEAFF
TRBJ2-2,.,13,TRBV20-1,TRBD2,TGCAGTGCACGGCGGGAGCACACCGGGGAGCTGTTTTTT,CSARREHTGELFF
TRBJ2-3,.,17,TRBV7-2,TRBD2,TGTGCCAGCAGCTTAGGTGGACTAGCGGGAGGGACAGATACGCAGTATTTT,CASSLGGLAGGTDTQYF
TRBJ1-1,.,12,TRBV20-1,.,TGCAGTGCTAGAGGACCGAACACTGAAGCTTTCTTT,CSARGPNTEAFF
TRBJ1-1,.,16,TRBV7-6,.,TGTGCCAGCAGCCTGCAGGCCGCTGGGGGGAACACTGAAGCTTTCTTT,CASSLQAAGGNTEAFF
TRBJ2-1,.,10,TRBV20-1,.,TGCAGTGCGGCATACAATGAGCAGTTCTTC,CSAAYNEQFF
TRBJ1-1,.,15,TRBV6-1,.,TGTGCCAGCAGTACCCCGACGGGGGGTTACACTGAAGCTTTCTTT,CASSTPTGGYTEAFF
TRBJ2-3,.,13,TRBV29-1,TRBD1,TGCAGCGTTGGCGACAGGGGCACAGATACGCAGTATTTT,CSVGDRGTDTQYF
TRBJ1-3,few,11,TRBV6-1,.,TGTGCCAGCCCCACTGGAAACACCATATATTTT,CASPTGNTIYF
TRBJ1-2,.,15,TRBV11-1,TRBD1,TGTGCCAGCAGCCCTTCGGGGGGACAGGGCTATGGCTACACCTTC,CASSPSGGQGYGYTF
TRBJ1-1,few,14,TRBV20-1,TRBD1,TGCAGTGCTAGGCTACACAGGGGCCCTCGTGGGGCTTTCTTT,CSARLHRGPRGAFF
TRBJ1-6,.,15,TRBV15,.,TGTGCCACCAGCAGAGAAAGACAGGTTTATTCACCCCTCCACTTT,CATSRERQVYSPLHF
TRBJ1-6,.,15,TRBV6-2/TRBV6-3,.,TGTGCCAGCAGTTACTTCGGGCAGCGGATTTCACCCCTCCACTTT,CASSYFGQRISPLHF
TRBJ1-1,.,13,TRBV20-1,.,TGCAGTGCTAGGAGGACAGCCTCTCTTGAAGCTTTCTTT,CSARRTASLEAFF
TRBJ2-2,few,16,TRBV6-5,.,TGTGCCAGCAGTTACTCGAATCCGGGGAACACCGGGGAGCTGTTTTTT,CASSYSNPGNTGELFF
TRBJ1-1,.,17,TRBV7-8,.,TGTGCCAGCAGCTCCCGCCGGAATTTCAGGGGAGCCCATGAAGCTTTCTTT,CASSSRRNFRGAHEAFF
TRBJ1-2,.,16,TRBV7-9,.,TGTGCCAGCAGCGTCCGGGGGGACCGCTTTAACTATGGCTACACCTTC,CASSVRGDRFNYGYTF
TRBJ2-1,.,14,TRBV28,TRBD1,TGTGCCAGCAGTACCCGGACAGGGCTCAATGAGCAGTTCTTC,CASSTRTGLNEQFF
TRBJ1-1,.,15,TRBV7-3,.,TGTGCCAGCAGCTTAGCCCCAGGGGCGAACACTGAAGCTTTCTTT,CASSLAPGANTEAFF
TRBJ1-5,.,12,TRBV7-9,.,TGTGCCAGCAGAAGGGGGAATCAGCCCCAGCATTTT,CASRRGNQPQHF
TRBJ2-5,few,14,TRBV20-1,.,TGCAGTGCTATCCCAGGGCACGACCAAGAGACCCAGTACTTC,CSAIPGHDQETQYF
TRBJ2-3,.,16,TRBV24-1,.,TGTGCCACCAGTGATCCCTCGCGGCGGGGCACAGATACGCAGTATTTT,CATSDPSRRGTDTQYF
TRBJ2-7,.,13,TRBV20-1,.,TGCAGTGCTAGGTCGCAGGGACACTACGAGCAGTACTTC,CSARSQGHYEQYF
TRBJ2-2,.,14,TRBV7-2,.,TGTGCCAGCAGCTTAGGGACAACCACCGGGGAGCTGTTTTTT,CASSLGTTTGELFF
TRBJ1-4,.,12,TRBV7-2,.,TGTGCCAGCAGCTTAGCACGGGAAAAACTGTTTTTT,CASSLAREKLFF
TRBJ1-5,.,15,TRBV20-1,.,TGCAGTGCTAGTGACGGGACACGGCTCAATCAGCCCCAGCATTTT,CSASDGTRLNQPQHF
TRBJ2-1,.,14,TRBV19,.,TGTGCCAGTACTACCCGGGGAGACTACAATGAGCAGTTCTTC,CASTTRGDYNEQFF
TRBJ2-1,.,16,TRBV7-3,.,TGTGCCAGCAGCTTGGGGCCCGGGACTCCGAGTAATGAGCAGTTCTTC,CASSLGPGTPSNEQFF
TRBJ1-1,.,12,TRBV6-2/TRBV6-3,.,TGTGCCAGCAGTTACCAGGGGACGAAAGCTTTCTTT,CASSYQGTKAFF
TRBJ2-1,.,17,TRBV30,.,TGTGCCTGCCAACGTCTAGGTCCTTTGGGCTCCTACAATGAGCAGTTCTTC,CACQRLGPLGSYNEQFF
TRBJ1-1,.,12,TRBV6-1,.,TGTGCCAGCAGTCCTTCCCCCGGCGGAGCTTTCTTT,CASSPSPGGAFF
TRBJ2-7,.,14,TRBV19,TRBD1,TGTGCCAGTAACCCCCGGGACAGGGGTAACGAGCAGTACTTC,CASNPRDRGNEQYF
TRBJ1-2,few,13,TRBV27,.,TGTGCCAGCAGTTTATCCCTCTTTAATGGCTACACCTTC,CASSLSLFNGYTF
TRBJ2-6,once,15,TRBV7-9,.,TGTGCCAGCAGCCCCCGGAAGACTGGGGCCAACGTCCTGACTTTC,CASSPRKTGANVLTF
TRBJ2-3,few,14,TRBV24-1,.,TGTGCCACCAGTGATTACAGGTCGGGAGATACGCAGTATTTT,CATSDYRSGDTQYF
TRBJ1-2,.,13,TRBV11-2,.,TGTGCCAGCAGCACCGTTACAGGAGGCGGCTACACCTTC,CASSTVTGGGYTF
TRBJ2-7,.,17,TRBV27,TRBD2,TGTGCCAGCAGTTTCCTGTTCCGCGGGAGGACCTCCTACGAGCAGTACTTC,CASSFLFRGRTSYEQYF
TRBJ2-7,.,11,TRBV24-1,.,TGTGCCACCAGTGGAGGGTACGAGCAGTACTTC,CATSGGYEQYF